This T cell receptor beta chain was captured in a study of vaccination and CD4 T cells after COVID-19. The assay that was used to sequence DNA from cultured CD4+ T cells was the Oncomine TCR Beta short-read assay. TCRdb ran MiXCR on the PCR reads and lists one entry per CDR3 protein. Found here are roughly 8,000 distinct CDR3 sequences, 51% of them singletons; the top ten hold under 50%. Noted treatment: approximately nine-day PBMC culture with coronavirus spike peptide pools or control peptides (ViraFEST assay). Concerning this clonotype: Its antigen is unknown.

CDR3 length equals 17 residues. J gave up 5 bases and V 0 bases, and 12 bases lay outside the gene matches. The germline V gene encodes CDR1 SGHRS and CDR2 YFSETQ. J is TRBJ2-5 and V is TRBV5-1; 8 bases fit TRBD2. The sequencing sample was made of CD4+ T cells from blood, cultured in vitro. The sequence was obtained from a human donor who had recovered from COVID-19. The CDR3 DNA sequence: TGCGCCAGCAGCTTGGGATTTGTCGGGGGGGCCACCGAGACCCAGTACTTC. As protein: CASSLGFVGGATETQYF.